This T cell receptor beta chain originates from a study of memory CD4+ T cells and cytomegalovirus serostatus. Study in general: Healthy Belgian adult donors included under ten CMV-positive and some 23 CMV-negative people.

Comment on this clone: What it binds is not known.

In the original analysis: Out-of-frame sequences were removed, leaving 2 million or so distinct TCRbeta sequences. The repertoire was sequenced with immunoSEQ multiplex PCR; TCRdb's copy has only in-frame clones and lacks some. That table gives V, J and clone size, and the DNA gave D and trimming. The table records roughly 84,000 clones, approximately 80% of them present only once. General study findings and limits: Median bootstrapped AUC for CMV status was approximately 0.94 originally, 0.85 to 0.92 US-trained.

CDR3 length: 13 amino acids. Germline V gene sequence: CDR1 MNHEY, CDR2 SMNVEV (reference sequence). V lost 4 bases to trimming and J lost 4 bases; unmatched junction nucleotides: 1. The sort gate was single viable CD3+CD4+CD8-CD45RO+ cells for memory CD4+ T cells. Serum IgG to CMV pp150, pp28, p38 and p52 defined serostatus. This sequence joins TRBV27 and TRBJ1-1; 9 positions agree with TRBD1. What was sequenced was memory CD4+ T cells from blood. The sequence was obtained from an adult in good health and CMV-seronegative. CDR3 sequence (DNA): TGTGCCAGCAGTTACAGGGGGCCCACTGAAGCTTTCTTT. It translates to CASSYRGPTEAFF.